These 29 T cell receptor beta chains share one sample of origin, sequenced in a study of regulatory T cells in long-lasting Graves disease. Specified time point: persistent/refractory GD, antithyroid drugs over 5 years with positive TRAb. PBMC-extracted RNA yielded the TCR library. Investigators prepared the TCR beta libraries by applying iRepertoire HTBI primers and Arm-PCR of CDR3 regions. MiXCR was run by TCRdb on the multiplex PCR reads, yielding one entry per CDR3 protein. The sample contains a few hundred thousand distinct CDR3 sequences, about 20% of which appear only once. The sample in question was peripheral blood mononuclear cells (PBMCs), obtained when the disease was refractory, from a patient treated with antithyroid drugs. These TCRs come from a female donor with Graves disease.

This clonotype was counted many times. V and J are TRBV30 and TRBJ1-1; D is uncertain. The CDR3 spans 10 residues. CDR1 GTSNPN and CDR2 SVGIG come from the germline V gene (reference sequence). CDR3 loop: CARVNTEAFF. The CDR3 DNA is TGTGCTAGAGTGAACACTGAAGCTTTCTTT.

This rearrangement joins TRBV7-2 to TRBJ1-1; tentatively, D is TRBD1 (6 bases). CDR3 length equals 16 residues. Germline values: CDR1 SGHTA, CDR2 FQGNSA. V was cut by 5 bases and J by 0 bases, with 16 bases left in between. The CDR3 region is CASSQGWGRMNTEAFF. In DNA, the CDR3 is TGTGCCAGCAGCCAGGGGTGGGGGAGGATGAACACTGAAGCTTTCTTT.

This clonotype was counted at least ten times. V is TRBV28 and J is TRBJ1-1; D is uncertain. Germline V gene lookup returns CDR1 MDHEN and CDR2 SYDVKM. The CDR3 length is 15 residues. The V gene lost 6 bases and the J gene lost 2 bases, with 16 bases spanning the gap. CDR3 region: CASSNDPNRNTEAFF. The CDR3 coding sequence is TGTGCCAGCAGCAACGACCCCAATCGCAACACTGAAGCTTTCTTT.

In this sample, this clonotype turned up a few times. The DNA of the CDR3 is TGCAGTGCCCAGTCGGAAAGAAGGAGCAATCAGCCCCAGCATTTT. Amino acids: CSAQSERRSNQPQHF. The chain couples TRBV20-1 to TRBJ1-5; no clear D gene. This CDR3 is built from 15 residues. Germline lookup yields CDR1 DFQATT and CDR2 SNEGSKA (reference sequence). The ends were cut back, 6 bases at V and 1 base at J, with 16 bases in the middle.

V is TRBV5-1 and J is TRBJ1-2, with a weak D call TRBD1 (5 bases). Germline values: CDR1 SGHRS, CDR2 YFSETQ. V was pared by 3 bases and J by 5 bases, with 11 bases between. The CDR3 is 13 amino acids. In DNA, the CDR3 is TGCGCCAGCAGCTCCGGGGCCCAGTATGGCTACACCTTC. This codes for CASSSGAQYGYTF.

The chain carries TRBV6-2 or TRBV6-3 and TRBJ1-4; D is possibly TRBD1 (5 bases). V lost 6 bases and J 7 bases, leaving 18 bases between the germline ends. Germline-derived CDR1 and CDR2 are MNHEY and SVGEGT. There are 15 residues in the CDR3. CDR3 amino acids: CASRIDRRDSEKLFF. The CDR3 DNA follows: TGTGCCAGCAGGATAGACAGACGCGATTCTGAAAAACTGTTTTTT.

This clonotype was detected a few times. At one boundary the junction diverges from the germline segment, which might be a read error. This sequence joins TRBV7-9 and TRBJ2-5; D gene unclear. In germline, CDR1 is SEHNR, CDR2 FQNEAQ (reference sequence). This CDR3 is built from 15 residues. The CDR3 reads CVSSPGNGDQETQYF. The CDR3 nucleotides are TGTGTCAGCAGCCCTGGTAACGGAGACCAAGAGACCCAGTACTTC.

The rearrangement links TRBV5-1 to TRBJ2-2; no reliable D call. Germline V gene data show CDR1 as SGHRS and CDR2 as YFSETQ. V was pared by 2 bases and J by 0 bases, with 11 bases between. CDR3 length: 16 amino acids. The CDR3 nucleotides are TGCGCCAGCAGCTTTTTAGGCGGAGCGAACACCGGGGAGCTGTTTTTT. Residues: CASSFLGGANTGELFF.

This clonotype was picked up a small number of times. This chain links TRBV7-9 with TRBJ1-5; the D is unclear. V lost 2 bases and J 4 bases, leaving 9 bases between the germline ends. The CDR3 runs 14 residues. Germline CDR1 SEHNR, CDR2 FQNEAQ (reference sequence). The CDR3 nucleotides read TGTGCCAGCAGCTTAAGCCGAAGAAATCAGCCCCAGCATTTT. Translation gives CASSLSRRNQPQHF.

This clonotype was detected ten times or more. The V and J genes are TRBV2 and TRBJ2-5; D gene ambiguous. Germline CDR1 reads SNHLY; CDR2 reads FYNNEI. V dropped 7 bases and J dropped 1 base, with 13 bases sitting between them. The CDR3 consists of 14 residues. CDR3: CASKVESLQETQYF. The CDR3, as DNA: TGTGCCAGCAAAGTAGAGAGCCTCCAAGAGACCCAGTACTTC.

The rearrangement uses TRBV20-1 and TRBJ1-5; 10 positions match TRBD1. V lost 6 bases to trimming and J lost 1 base; unmatched junction nucleotides: 6. From germline, CDR1 is DFQATT and CDR2 SNEGSKA (reference sequence). The CDR3 runs to 15 residues. The CDR3 loop is CSASTGGLSNQPQHF. CDR3 coding DNA: TGCAGTGCCTCGACAGGGGGCTTGAGCAATCAGCCCCAGCATTTT.

The chain couples TRBV27 to TRBJ1-3, with TRBD1 matching over 9 bases. V lost 6 bases and J lost 2; bases outside the gene matches: 5. Germline V lookup: CDR1 MNHEY, CDR2 SMNVEV (reference sequence). The CDR3 consists of 15 residues. The CDR3 protein is CASRKQGAAGNTIYF. The DNA for the CDR3 is TGTGCCAGCAGGAAACAGGGGGCGGCTGGAAACACCATATATTTT.

The chain recombines TRBV12-3 or TRBV12-4 with TRBJ2-7; TRBD2 matches 13 bases. Trimming cost V 5 bases and J 5 bases; bases outside gene matches: 6. The CDR3 runs to 15 residues. The CDR3 here is CASSGAGTSGNEQYF. The CDR3 nucleotides are TGTGCCAGCAGTGGTGCCGGGACTAGCGGGAACGAGCAGTACTTC.

This chain connects TRBV19 to TRBJ2-5; D is uncertain. In germline, CDR1 is LNHDA, CDR2 SQIVND (reference sequence). The ends were cut back, 9 bases at V and 5 bases at J, with 13 bases in the middle. CDR3 size: 12 residues. The CDR3 loop reads CASPLTRETQYF. CDR3 DNA: TGTGCCAGCCCCCTAACAAGGGAGACCCAGTACTTC. The complete variable domain, with remaining parts taken from reference TRBV19 and TRBJ2-5, reads DGGITQSPKYLFRKEGQNVTLSCEQNLNHDAMYWYRQDPGQGLRLIYYSQIVNDFQKGDIAEGYSVSREKKESFPLTVTSAQKNPTAFYLCASPLTRETQYFGPGTRLLVL.

This clonotype was seen more than once but under ten times. The chain employs TRBV3-1 and TRBJ1-5; perhaps TRBD1 as D (6 bases). The CDR3 is 13 residues long. Trimming pared 4 bases from V and 8 bases from J, leaving 12 bases between. Per the germline V gene, CDR1 is LGHDT and CDR2 is YNNKEL (reference sequence). CDR3 in amino acids: CASSREQGKPQHF. DNA for the CDR3: TGTGCCAGCAGCCGAGAACAGGGAAAGCCCCAGCATTTT. Looking up the rest from reference TRBV3-1 and TRBJ1-5 gives the full variable domain: DTAVSQTPKYLVTQMGNDKSIKCEQNLGHDTMYWYKQDSKKFLKIMFSYNNKELIINETVPNRFSPKSPDKAHLNLHINSLELGDSAVYFCASSREQGKPQHFGDGTRLSIL.

This clonotype has only one observation. A much larger clone differs by one base, so this may be a read error. This chain uses TRBV6-9 with TRBJ1-1; D not resolved. The CDR3 has 15 amino acids. CDR1 is MNHGY and CDR2 is SVAAGI in the germline V gene. The CDR3 DNA follows: TGTGCCAGCAGTTACCGACGGCAAACGAACACTGGAGCTTTCTTT. Its protein is CASSYRRQTNTGAFF.

CDR3 protein: CASSYLVDSNQPQHF. CDR3 nucleotide sequence: TGTGCCAGCAGTTATCTAGTGGATAGCAATCAGCCCCAGCATTTT. V and J are TRBV6-9 and TRBJ1-5; D not certain. Trimming stripped 2 bases from V and 0 bases from J, with 8 bases between. The germline CDR1 and CDR2 sequences are MNHGY and SVAAGI. This CDR3 has 15 residues.

In this sample, this clonotype turned up many times. CDR3 amino acids: CASNRDRGHYEQYF. The CDR3 DNA reads as TGTGCCAGCAACCGGGACAGGGGGCATTACGAGCAGTACTTC. The V call is TRBV11-2, the J call TRBJ2-7; 12 positions agree with TRBD1. Trimming took 7 bases from V and 4 from J; bases not matched to a gene: 5. There are 14 residues in the CDR3. Germline V gene lookup returns CDR1 SGHAT and CDR2 FQNNGV.

As to this clonotype: A much bigger clone sits one base away, suggesting this may be a read error. V and J are TRBV3-1 and TRBJ2-1; 12 bases are a match to TRBD2. The CDR3 sequence is 15 residues long. Germline CDR1 and CDR2: LGHDT and YNNKEL (reference sequence). This chain's CDR3 is CASSQGTSGEWEQLF. The CDR3 region has the DNA TGTGCCAGCAGCCAAGGGACTAGCGGGGAGTGGGAGCAGCTCTTC.

V gene TRBV27 combines with J gene TRBJ2-7; D tentatively reads TRBD1 or TRBD2 (5 bases each). Germline V CDR1 and CDR2: MNHEY, SMNVEV (reference sequence). V was trimmed by 6 bases and J by 2 bases, leaving 11 bases between them. The CDR3 is made up of 13 amino acids. The CDR3 region is CASRARGAYEQYF. CDR3 nucleotides: TGTGCCAGCAGGGCGAGAGGGGCCTACGAGCAGTACTTC.

This clonotype was picked up a small number of times. The chain links TRBV6-5 to TRBJ2-7; 9 bases are a match to TRBD1. V trimming: 2 bases; J trimming: 2 bases; junction bases outside the gene matches: 4. This CDR3 has 15 residues. The germline CDR1 and CDR2 sequences are MNHEY and SVGAGI. CDR3 nucleotides: TGTGCCAGCAGTTACCGAGACAGGGGGGCCTACGAGCAGTACTTC. Its protein product is CASSYRDRGAYEQYF.

This clonotype showed up just a few times. The J gene is TRBJ1-2, the V gene TRBV29-1, with D possibly matching TRBD1 (6 bases). V was pared by 1 base and J by 4 bases, with 7 bases between. The germline V gene has CDR1 SQVTM and CDR2 ANQGSEA. This CDR3 has 12 residues. The CDR3 protein is CSVEGDIYGYTF. The CDR3, as DNA: TGCAGCGTTGAAGGGGACATCTATGGCTACACCTTC.

The chain has TRBV25-1 and TRBJ1-1, with unresolved D. This CDR3 has 15 residues. V was clipped by 2 bases and J by 1 base, with 11 bases between them. Germline V lookup: CDR1 MGHDK, CDR2 SYGVNS. Here the CDR3 DNA reads TGTGCCAGCAGTGAACCGGGCCAGCGGAACACTGAAGCTTTCTTT. As protein: CASSEPGQRNTEAFF.

About this clonotype itself: One end of the junction does not line up with germline, which may come from a read error. The gene calls are TRBV6-1 and TRBJ1-6, with 7 bases fitting TRBD1. The CDR3 is 15 amino acids. Germline-derived CDR1 and CDR2 are MNHNS and SASEGT. DNA of the CDR3: TGTGTCAGCAGAGACAGGGTCTCCTATAATTCACCCCTCCACTTT. It yields the protein CVSRDRVSYNSPLHF.

The chain is built from TRBV19 and TRBJ2-2; TRBD2 agrees at 11 bases. The length of the CDR3 is 15 residues. Losses at the gene ends were 7 bases for V and 5 bases for J; bases not matched to a gene: 6. Germline-derived CDR1 and CDR2 are LNHDA and SQIVND (reference sequence). Here the CDR3 reads CASTPLAGETGELFF. CDR3 in DNA: TGTGCCAGTACCCCACTAGCGGGAGAGACCGGGGAGCTGTTTTTT. The variable domain in full, with the rest retrieved from reference TRBV19 and TRBJ2-2, is DGGITQSPKYLFRKEGQNVTLSCEQNLNHDAMYWYRQDPGQGLRLIYYSQIVNDFQKGDIAEGYSVSREKKESFPLTVTSAQKNPTAFYLCASTPLAGETGELFFGEGSRLTVL.

This clonotype was observed at least ten times. This chain uses TRBV6-1 with TRBJ2-1, with D perhaps being TRBD1 or TRBD2 (5 bases each). Germline V gives CDR1 MNHNS, CDR2 SASEGT. Deletions cut 5 bases from V and 2 bases from J, with 10 bases between. The CDR3 has 14 residues. As DNA, the CDR3 is TGTGCCAGCAGTCGGGGCAACACCTACAATGAGCAGTTCTTC. Translation: CASSRGNTYNEQFF.

This clonotype was detected many times. CDR3 residues: CASSFMGQGSETQYF. The CDR3 nucleotides read TGTGCCAGCAGTTTCATGGGACAGGGGTCAGAGACCCAGTACTTC. The rearrangement uses TRBV28 and TRBJ2-5, with 10 bases fitting TRBD1. The trim removed 3 bases at V and 4 bases at J, leaving 5 bases unmatched. CDR3 length: 15 residues. Per the germline V gene, CDR1 is MDHEN and CDR2 is SYDVKM.

V is TRBV28 and J is TRBJ2-5; 8 bases are a match to TRBD2. The CDR3 is 14 amino acids. With V trimmed by 5 bases and J by 7 bases, 9 bases remained unmatched. CDR1 and CDR2 from the germline V gene are MDHEN and SYDVKM. CDR3 sequence reads: CASSGTTSAVTQYF. The CDR3 coding sequence is TGTGCCAGCAGTGGAACGACTAGCGCGGTGACCCAGTACTTC.

The chain joins TRBV4-1 to TRBJ2-1; D perhaps matches TRBD2 (5 bases). This CDR3 is built from 18 residues. Germline CDR1 reads MGHRA; CDR2 reads YSYEKL. V gave up 1 base and J gave up 0 bases, with 16 bases separating them. The DNA of the CDR3 is TGCGCCAGCAGCCAAGGTCAGACTTCAGGAGGCTCCTACAATGAGCAGTTCTTC. Its translation is CASSQGQTSGGSYNEQFF.